One and the same sample provided the 2 T cell receptor beta chains below, sequenced in a study of blood T cell repertoires in COVID-19. This table comes from immunoSEQ multiplex PCR, and its TCRdb copy is limited to in-frame clones, with some not included. The table has roughly 250,000 clones, 86% seen once. Sequencing was done on a sample of PBMCs or T cells enriched from blood (not recorded which). These receptors were taken from a woman aged 45-60 years who had recovered from COVID-19.

The J gene is TRBJ2-1, the V gene TRBV5-1; 7 bases match TRBD1. This CDR3 is 15 amino acids long. From germline, CDR1 is SGHRS and CDR2 YFSETQ. J was trimmed by 2 bases and V by 4 bases; bases with no gene match: 6. CDR3 coding DNA: TGCGCCAGCAGCGATACAGGGGAGCCCTACAATGAGCAGTTCTTC. As protein: CASSDTGEPYNEQFF.

The chain combines TRBV2 with TRBJ1-2, with 8 nucleotides matching TRBD1. CDR1 is SNHLY, CDR2 FYNNEI, per germline. With V trimmed by 5 bases and J by 5 bases, 13 bases remained unmatched. This CDR3 is built from 16 residues. This CDR3 is CASSYMGGQGAYGYTF. CDR3 coding DNA: TGTGCCAGCAGTTACATGGGCGGACAGGGAGCATATGGCTACACCTTC.